The clone carrying this TCR beta chain was counted once. The antigen is undetermined. CDR1 is LNHDA and CDR2 is SQIVND in the germline V gene (reference sequence). There are 14 residues in the CDR3. The V gene end was trimmed by 8 bases and the J gene end by 4 bases; junction bases not matched to a gene: 5. The sample comes from a study of shared clonotypes between healthy human individuals. General study findings and limits: Against clonotypes common to all four donors, non-shared ones had lower generation probabilities.

Every immunoSEQ plate was one replicate of a subset's evenly spread DNA. TCRdb keeps only in-frame clones here, not all; method: immunoSEQ multiplex PCR. The sample carries about 1 million clones, approximately 72% recorded once. Specimen: memory CD4+ T cells sorted from blood. The subset: CD45RA-negative fraction. The rearrangement joins TRBV19 to TRBJ2-6; 7 bases line up with TRBD2. The source of this sequence is a man aged 18 to 29 in good health. CDR3 nucleotides: TGTGCCAGTGGGGAGGGTCTCGGGGCCAACGTCCTGACTTTC. The encoded protein is CASGEGLGANVLTF.